This T cell receptor (beta chain) was recovered during a study of T-cell memory formation after mild COVID-19. TCRdb re-analysed the 5' RACE reads in MiXCR, keeping a single row per CDR3 protein. This repertoire shows about 430,000 distinct CDR3 sequences, approximately 25% found once; its top ten account for around 8.8%. CDR1 and CDR2 (germline): DFQATT, SNEGSKA (reference sequence). The CDR3 runs to 13 residues. Unmatched junction bases numbered 5, after V lost 3 bases and J lost 3 bases. This TCR was recovered from an adult woman who had mild COVID-19 (a few samples of this study predate the infection). Cell type and time point are not known. The chain couples TRBV20-1 to TRBJ2-7, with 7 bases identical to TRBD2. Sequencing was carried out using PBMCs or a T cell subset sorted from them (not recorded which). CDR3 in amino acids: CSASLLAVYEQYF. CDR3 sequence (DNA): TGCAGTGCTAGTCTCCTAGCGGTCTACGAGCAGTACTTC.